Following are 14 T cell receptor beta chains from one sample sequenced in a study of monozygotic twins with inflammatory bowel disease. Reanalyzing the 5' RACE reads, TCRdb keeps one entry per CDR3 protein, without DNA. The table for this sample gives a few hundred thousand distinct CDR3 sequences. Sequenced: blood. All receptors derive from a human donor with ulcerative colitis or Crohn's disease, or a healthy co-twin of an affected twin (not recorded which).

The chain joins TRBV7-3 to TRBJ2-3; TCRdb outputs TRBD2, but without DNA this stays unchecked. Germline CDR1 and CDR2: SGHTA and FQGTGA. The CDR3 covers 15 residues. CDR3 sequence: CASSFSSGGPDTQYF.

This CDR3 is CASSLVGSGEAFF. V gene TRBV12-3 or TRBV12-4 combines with J gene TRBJ1-1. The CDR3 contains 13 residues.

The chain carries TRBV11-2 and TRBJ1-1; the D gene TCRdb calls, TRBD1, cannot be checked with no DNA. This CDR3 region has 19 residues. Looked up from germline, CDR1 is SGHAT and CDR2 is FQNNGV. The CDR3 reads CASSLDLGASGVAITEAFF.

The chain recombines TRBV28 with TRBJ1-6. Germline V gene sequence: CDR1 MDHEN, CDR2 SYDVKM. This CDR3 spans 13 amino acids. CDR3 amino acids: CASSTPSESPLHF. Looking up the rest from reference TRBV28 and TRBJ1-6 gives the full variable domain: DVKVTQSSRYLVKRTGEKVFLECVQDMDHENMFWYRQDPGLGLRLIYFSYDVKMKEKGDIPEGYSVSREKKERFSLILESASTNQTSMYLCASSTPSESPLHFGNGTRLTVT.

The CDR3 loop is CASSPYGGANVLTF. This chain joins TRBV16 and TRBJ2-6. CDR1 is KGHSY and CDR2 is FQNENV in the germline V gene. The CDR3 contains 14 residues. Together with reference TRBV16 and TRBJ2-6, the CDR3 gives the full variable domain: GEEVAQTPKHLVRGEGQKAKLYCAPIKGHSYVFWYQQVLKNEFKFLISFQNENVFDETGMPKERFSAKCLPNSPCSLEIQATKLEDSAVYFCASSPYGGANVLTFGAGSRLTVL.

V usage is TRBV20-1 and J usage is TRBJ2-3. Germline V gene lookup returns CDR1 DFQATT and CDR2 SNEGSKA (reference sequence). The CDR3 has 12 residues. Here the CDR3 reads CSASIGADTQYF.

The V call is TRBV5-1, the J call TRBJ2-7; the D call of TRBD1 rests on TCRdb alone, since no DNA is present to check it. The CDR3 is 15 residues long. The V gene's germline CDR1 is SGHRS and CDR2 YFSETQ. This CDR3 is CASSQTTGALGEQYF.

The chain has TRBV18 and TRBJ2-2. Germline CDR1 reads KGHSH; CDR2 reads LQKENI. The CDR3 has 13 residues. This CDR3 reads CASSPVNTGELFF.

This chain connects TRBV7-6 to TRBJ2-1; TCRdb lists TRBD1, though no DNA is available to test this call. The CDR3 loop spans 14 amino acids. Germline V gene sequence: CDR1 SGHVS, CDR2 FNYEAQ. The CDR3 reads CASQGIGGYNEQFF.

This sequence joins TRBV20-1 and TRBJ2-1; the D call of TRBD2 rests on TCRdb alone, since no DNA is present to check it. This CDR3 is built from 14 residues. In germline, CDR1 is DFQATT, CDR2 SNEGSKA (reference sequence). CDR3 in amino acids: CSALVAGGPSEQFF.

V and J are TRBV6-1 and TRBJ2-5; TCRdb's D call, TRBD2, is unchecked because there is no DNA. The CDR3 sequence is 13 residues long. Germline V gene sequence: CDR1 MNHNS, CDR2 SASEGT. The CDR3: CASMTSGGETQYF.

This rearrangement joins TRBV20-1 to TRBJ2-1; the TCRdb D gene call, TRBD1, has no DNA to confirm it. CDR1 and CDR2 from the germline V gene are DFQATT and SNEGSKA (reference sequence). This CDR3 is built from 17 residues. CDR3 amino acids: CSARALAGDISYNEQFF.

The chain combines TRBV11-2 with TRBJ1-1; absent DNA, TCRdb's TRBD1 call cannot be checked. The length of the CDR3 is 15 residues. CDR1 SGHAT and CDR2 FQNNGV come from the germline V gene. This chain's CDR3 is CASSPRGGGTTEAFF. Together with reference TRBV11-2 and TRBJ1-1, the CDR3 gives the full variable domain: EAGVAQSPRYKIIEKRQSVAFWCNPISGHATLYWYQQILGQGPKLLIQFQNNGVVDDSQLPKDRFSAERLKGVDSTLKIQPAKLEDSAVYLCASSPRGGGTTEAFFGQGTRLTVV.

The chain uses TRBV27 and TRBJ1-6; the D call of TRBD1 rests on TCRdb alone, since no DNA is present to check it. Germline V lookup: CDR1 MNHEY, CDR2 SMNVEV (reference sequence). This CDR3 comprises 12 residues. The CDR3 spells CASTRGGSPLHF.